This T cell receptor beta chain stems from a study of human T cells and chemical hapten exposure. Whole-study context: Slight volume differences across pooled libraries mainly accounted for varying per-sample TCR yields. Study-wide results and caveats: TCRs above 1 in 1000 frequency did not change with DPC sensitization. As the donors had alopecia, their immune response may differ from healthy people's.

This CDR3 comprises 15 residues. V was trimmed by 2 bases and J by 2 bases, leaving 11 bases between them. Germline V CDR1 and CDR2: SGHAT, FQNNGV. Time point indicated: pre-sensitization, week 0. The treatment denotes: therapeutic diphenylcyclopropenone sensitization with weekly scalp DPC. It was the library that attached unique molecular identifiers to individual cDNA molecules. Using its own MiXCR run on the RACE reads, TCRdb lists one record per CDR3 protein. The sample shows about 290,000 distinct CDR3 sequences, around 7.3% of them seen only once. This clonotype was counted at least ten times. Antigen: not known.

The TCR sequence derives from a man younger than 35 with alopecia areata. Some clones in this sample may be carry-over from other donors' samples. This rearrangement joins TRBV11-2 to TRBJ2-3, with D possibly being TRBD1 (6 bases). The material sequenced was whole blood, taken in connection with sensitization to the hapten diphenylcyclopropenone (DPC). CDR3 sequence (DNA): TGTGCCAGCAGCTTAAACCAGGGGATCACAGATACGCAGTATTTT. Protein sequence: CASSLNQGITDTQYF.